These T cell receptor beta chains were read from a single sample in a study of blood T cell repertoires in COVID-19. TCRdb's copy holds only in-frame clones and misses some; the assay was immunoSEQ multiplex PCR. Of about 120,000 clones in the sample, over 75% were seen once. Sample: peripheral blood. These receptors all come from a man aged 50-60 years with acute or convalescent COVID-19. Both conserved end residues are trimmed from each CDR3. Fields, in order: J gene, V gene, CDR3 protein.

TRBJ2-7 TRBV29-1 SVDYRPGKPRVSYEQY
TRBJ1-5 TRBV19 ASSIMRGGGQPQH
TRBJ1-6 TRBV11-3 ASSFTAGTGDNSPLH
TRBJ2-1 TRBV27 ASSLSRGGAYNEQF
TRBJ1-2 TRBV18 ASSSGQADGYT
TRBJ2-7 TRBV14 ASSQAYEQY
TRBJ2-1 TRBV7-9 ASSFATTHEQF
TRBJ1-2 TRBV30 AWSVSLTGGRKGYT
TRBJ2-3 TRBV5-1 ASGLGERADTQY
TRBJ2-7 TRBV19 ASSNGAYEQY
TRBJ1-5 TRBV11-3 ASSSGTGQNQPQH
TRBJ1-1 TRBV20-1 SASQGTNTEAF
TRBJ1-3 TRBV5-1 ASSLGSSGNTIY
TRBJ1-4 TRBV9 ASSGTGPNEKLF
TRBJ2-3 TRBV5-4 ASSLALDRSDTQY
TRBJ2-1 TRBV21-1 ASSKGLAAGAGNEQF
TRBJ2-5 TRBV28 ASSPEWAETQY
TRBJ1-2 TRBV6-6 ASSRRGMTGGNGYT
TRBJ2-1 TRBV6-4 ASSEWTGRNNEQF
TRBJ2-1 TRBV6-2/TRBV6-3 ASSTHFGLAGGNEQF
TRBJ2-5 TRBV15 ATSTPGAETQY
TRBJ2-7 TRBV4-2 ASSQVRDSSYEQY
TRBJ1-2 TRBV5-6 ASRTGARGEGYT
TRBJ2-3 TRBV3-1/TRBV3-2 ASSHPAPDTQY
TRBJ1-2 TRBV19 ASSIQDRVDYT
TRBJ2-1 TRBV5-4 ASSSGLAGVEQF
TRBJ2-3 TRBV24-1 ATSDSAQNLAGGHPDTQY
TRBJ2-7 TRBV11-2 ASSLGQWLYEQY
TRBJ2-1 TRBV19 ASSIRDREYNEQF
TRBJ1-3 TRBV9 ASSVAPDGSTIY
TRBJ2-7 TRBV15 ATSRAGGAYEQY
TRBJ1-1 TRBV14 ASSPVDPGNTEAF
TRBJ2-5 TRBV4-1 ASSQEGTEETQY
TRBJ2-7 TRBV28 ASSTIAVGSYEQY
TRBJ2-7 TRBV19 ASSTPGQGVEQY
TRBJ2-7 TRBV20-1 SASRTASYEQY
TRBJ1-4 TRBV30 AWSVTGVAGNEKLF
TRBJ1-2 TRBV5-4 ASSLLGRVSYGYT
TRBJ2-2 TRBV24-1 ATSDRVRGELF
TRBJ2-1 TRBV6-5 ASSFSRARGEQF
TRBJ2-1 TRBV27 ASSPGTGVGNEQF
TRBJ2-2 TRBV12-5 ASGLFLNTGELF
TRBJ2-3 TRBV5-6 ASSLELAGRDTQY
TRBJ2-2 TRBV24-1 ATSGTSGYTGELF
TRBJ2-7 TRBV10-1 ASRKTGGYEQY
TRBJ2-7 TRBV7-2 ASSPDRASYEQY
TRBJ1-1 TRBV6-5 ASSYSQGNTEAF
TRBJ2-3 TRBV24-1 ATSDFSDGSDTQY
TRBJ1-2 TRBV6-5 ASSYRDRETPYGYT
TRBJ1-3 TRBV5-1 ASMTTGSGNTIY
TRBJ2-3 TRBV3-1/TRBV3-2 ASSQSLAGATDTQY
TRBJ1-2 TRBV5-1 ASSGDTTAGGYT
TRBJ2-2 TRBV19 ASSIEGTGSGELF
TRBJ2-7 TRBV10-2 ASSERASGSFYYEQY
TRBJ1-5 TRBV9 ASSDAPDSNQPQH
TRBJ2-1 TRBV7-9 ASRPIATRDYNEQF
TRBJ1-1 TRBV18 ASSAGQGAAF
TRBJ1-5 TRBV12-3/TRBV12-4 ASTSGGGQPQH